This T cell receptor (beta chain) was sequenced for a study of blood T cell repertoires in COVID-19. Study information: Researchers got acute and convalescent COVID-19 samples from the United States, Italy and Spain. Sample material is recorded as cDNA or gDNA derived from T cells, B-cell-depleted T cells, or PBMCs.

Trimming took off 1 base at V and 15 bases at J, with 17 bases between the two ends. Germline assignment: CDR1 SGHNT and CDR2 YYREEE (reference sequence). The CDR3 runs 13 residues. Some clones are missing from TCRdb's copy, which holds only in-frame ones; the method was immunoSEQ multiplex PCR. The sample has 65,000 or so clones; just under 80% are singletons. This TCR came from a human donor in a cohort sampled during active COVID-19. The sequencing input was peripheral blood. This rearrangement joins TRBV5-4 to TRBJ2-1, with D uncertain. Here the CDR3 reads CASSLPGVDLPFF. The CDR3 coding sequence is TGTGCCAGCAGCTTGCCCGGAGTAGATTTGCCGTTCTTC.